Listed below are T cell receptor beta chains from one sample, sequenced in a study of blood T cell repertoires in COVID-19. The table came from immunoSEQ multiplex PCR; TCRdb's copy has only in-frame clones and leaves some out. The repertoire holds roughly 200,000 clones, with approximately 83% as singletons. Material for sequencing was peripheral blood. These receptors were taken from a human donor with active or convalescent COVID-19. The donor label of this sample is uncertain. Both conserved end residues are part of each CDR3. A D gene is named only where the DNA matches it firmly. Clone sizes are given selectively: once, few, many, or a class where the clone is expanded.

TGTGCCAGCAGCTCCTTAGCGGGAGGTAGGAATGAGCAGTTCTTC | CASSSLAGGRNEQFF | TRBJ2-1 | TRBV11-3 | . | TRBD2
TGCGCCAGCAGCGGGGGGGACTTAACCGGGGAGCTGTTTTTT | CASSGGDLTGELFF | TRBJ2-2 | TRBV5-1 | . | TRBD2
TGCAGCGTTGCCACAGGGGGGGGTTCACCCCTCCACTTT | CSVATGGGSPLHF | TRBJ1-6 | TRBV29-1 | few | TRBD1
TGCGCCAGCAGCTTGGTGAGCTTCAATGAGCAGTTCTTC | CASSLVSFNEQFF | TRBJ2-1 | TRBV5-1 | . | .
TGTGCCACCAGTGTCGATATGTTTAGTGAGCAGTTCTTC | CATSVDMFSEQFF | TRBJ2-1 | TRBV24-1 | . | .
TGTGCCAGCAGTCAAGGGACACCCTCGGGCAATCAGCCCCAGCATTTT | CASSQGTPSGNQPQHF | TRBJ1-5 | TRBV2 | . | .
TGTGCCAGCAGCCAAGGAGGCGGGACTCATGCGGGGGAGCTGTTTTTT | CASSQGGGTHAGELFF | TRBJ2-2 | TRBV3-1/TRBV3-2 | . | .
TGTGCCAGCAGCCCCCGCGTCGGTGGGAGTTCCTACAATGAGCAGTTCTTC | CASSPRVGGSSYNEQFF | TRBJ2-1 | TRBV7-3 | few | .
TGTGCCAGCAGTGAACAGGGACTCTCCTACGAGCAGTACTTC | CASSEQGLSYEQYF | TRBJ2-7 | TRBV2 | . | .
TGCGCCAGCAGCTCGGGACTAGCGAGATCCAATGAGCAGTTCTTC | CASSSGLARSNEQFF | TRBJ2-1 | TRBV5-1 | . | TRBD2
TGCGCCAGCAGCCCGGACGGGACAGGGATCTCCTACGAGCAGTACTTC | CASSPDGTGISYEQYF | TRBJ2-7 | TRBV5-1 | . | TRBD1
TGTGCCAGCAGCCCAGGAAATAGCGGGAAAGAGACCCAGTACTTC | CASSPGNSGKETQYF | TRBJ2-5 | TRBV5-5 | . | TRBD2
TGTGCCAGCAGCTTAGAGGTCAGGGGGAACGAGCAGTACTTC | CASSLEVRGNEQYF | TRBJ2-7 | TRBV11-2 | . | TRBD1
TGCGCCAGCGCGGACTCGGGGGGTCCGGAGACCCAGTACTTC | CASADSGGPETQYF | TRBJ2-5 | TRBV4-1 | . | TRBD2
TGCGCCAGCAGTTTTGATAGCGGGAGAGGCACAGATACGCAGTATTTT | CASSFDSGRGTDTQYF | TRBJ2-3 | TRBV5-1 | . | TRBD2
TGTGCCAGTAGTATAGTCCCCAACTACGAGCAGTACTTC | CASSIVPNYEQYF | TRBJ2-7 | TRBV19 | . | .
TGTGCCAGCAGCTTAGGAGTACAGGGGGTCAAAAACATTCAGTACTTC | CASSLGVQGVKNIQYF | TRBJ2-4 | TRBV11-2 | . | TRBD1
TGTGCCAGCAGCGTAGATTGGGGGGGGGATCAGCCCCAGCATTTT | CASSVDWGGDQPQHF | TRBJ1-5 | TRBV9 | . | .
TGTGCCAGCAGCGGGGGACTATCGAGGAATGAGCAGTTCTTC | CASSGGLSRNEQFF | TRBJ2-1 | TRBV11-3 | . | TRBD2
TGTGCCAGCAGCCTCGGGACTAGCGGGACCTACAATGAGCAGTTCTTC | CASSLGTSGTYNEQFF | TRBJ2-1 | TRBV11-2 | . | TRBD2
TGCGCCAGCAGCCAAGTCGGTTCCTGGTCAGGGATTGGCTACACCTTC | CASSQVGSWSGIGYTF | TRBJ1-2 | TRBV4-1 | . | .
TGCAGTGCTAGTGAGCGGGGTTCTGGAAACACCATATATTTT | CSASERGSGNTIYF | TRBJ1-3 | TRBV20-1 | . | .
TGTGCCAGCAGCCTCGCGGATACGCAGTATTTT | CASSLADTQYF | TRBJ2-3 | TRBV5-5 | . | .